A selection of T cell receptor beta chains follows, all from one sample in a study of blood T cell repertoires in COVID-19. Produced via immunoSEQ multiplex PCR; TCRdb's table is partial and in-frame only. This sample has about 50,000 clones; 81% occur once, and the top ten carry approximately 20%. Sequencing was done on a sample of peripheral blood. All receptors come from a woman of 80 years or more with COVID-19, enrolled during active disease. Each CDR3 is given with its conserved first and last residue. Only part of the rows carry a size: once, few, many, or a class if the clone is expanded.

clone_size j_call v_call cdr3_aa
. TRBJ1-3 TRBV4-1 CASSSPGAIYF
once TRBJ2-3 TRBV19 CASSIVTSGGDTQYF
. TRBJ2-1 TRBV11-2 CASTLPPTEVPYNEQFF
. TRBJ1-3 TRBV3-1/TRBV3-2 CASSQVLPGNTIYF
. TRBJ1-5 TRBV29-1 CSVQGQSNQPQHF
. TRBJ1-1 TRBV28 CASTPMPRGGVTEAFF
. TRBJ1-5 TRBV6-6 CASSPGTSLGQPQHF
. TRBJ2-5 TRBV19 CASSTQAGSVETQYF
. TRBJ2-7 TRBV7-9 CASSAIGQTTYEQYF
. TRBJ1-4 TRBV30 CAWNRGGTSELFF
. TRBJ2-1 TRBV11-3 CASSSGGSSYNEQFF
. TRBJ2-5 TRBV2 CASKSRLLQETQYF
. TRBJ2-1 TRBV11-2 CASSLEQGWPGNEQFF
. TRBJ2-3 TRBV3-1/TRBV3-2 CASSQRPLNPQDTQYF
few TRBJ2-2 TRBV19 CASRIAGVPAGELFF
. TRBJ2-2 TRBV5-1 CASSLGQPNTGELFF
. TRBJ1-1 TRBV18 CASSPGTGLMNTEAFF
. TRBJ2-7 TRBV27 CASSSQRGYEQYF
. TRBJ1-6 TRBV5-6 CASSHPGENSPLHF
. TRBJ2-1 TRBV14 CASSQVPLNEQFF
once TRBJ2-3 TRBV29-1 CSAIPGGTDTQYF
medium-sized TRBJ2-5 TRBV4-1 CASSPSTGDQETQYF
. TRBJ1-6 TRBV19 CASSTATGANSPLHF
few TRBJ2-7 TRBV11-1 CASSLVRGLDGEQYF
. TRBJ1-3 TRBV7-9 CASSPTTSGNTIYF
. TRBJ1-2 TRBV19 CASSILGTLTNYGYTF
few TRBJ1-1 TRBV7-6 CASSLADRVGTEAFF
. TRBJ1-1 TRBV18 CASSPQGAANTEAFF
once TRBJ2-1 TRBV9 CASSLSSSYNEQFF
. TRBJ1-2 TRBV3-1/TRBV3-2 CTSSQQGSTNYGYTF
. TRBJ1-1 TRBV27 CASRPTEVTEAFF
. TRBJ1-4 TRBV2 CASRRTGELKLFF
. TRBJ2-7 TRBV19 CASSAGTGYYEQYF
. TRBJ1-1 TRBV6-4 CASRPGQGGTEAFF
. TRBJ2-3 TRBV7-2 CASSLNGVTDTQYF
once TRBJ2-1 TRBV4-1 CASSQALAGGPGSYNEQFF
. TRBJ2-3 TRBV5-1 CASSLVGGLTDTQYF
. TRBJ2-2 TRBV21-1 CASSKGRGEQNTGELFF
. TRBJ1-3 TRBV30 CAWSPGSGNTIYF
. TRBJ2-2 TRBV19 CASSPGGELFF
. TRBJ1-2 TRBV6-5 CASSYSRQGNYGYTF
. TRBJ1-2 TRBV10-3 CAIGGSRTGAYGYTF
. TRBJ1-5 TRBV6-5 CASTSPGGSNQPQHF
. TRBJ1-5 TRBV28 CASSQSNQPQHF
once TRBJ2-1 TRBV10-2 CASNPGSGSSYNEQFF
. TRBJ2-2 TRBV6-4 CASSRQGYTGELFF
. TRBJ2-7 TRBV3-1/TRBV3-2 CASSRQRVSYEQYF
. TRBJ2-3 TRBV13 CASSRGSGRGEDTQYF
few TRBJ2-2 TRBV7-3 CASSLSVAGAPETGELFF
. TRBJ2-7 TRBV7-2 CASSNLAGVGEQYF
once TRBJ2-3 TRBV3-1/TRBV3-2 CASSQVRRGLGETDTQYF
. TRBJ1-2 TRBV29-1 CSVEDRQGKGYTF
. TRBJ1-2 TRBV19 CASTGQYNYGYTF
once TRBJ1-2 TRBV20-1 CSASTGYNYGYTF
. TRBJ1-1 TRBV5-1 CASSLRGMNTEAFF
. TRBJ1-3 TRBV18 CASSPPRLSSGNTIYF
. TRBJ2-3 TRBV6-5 CASRGAGIATDTQYF
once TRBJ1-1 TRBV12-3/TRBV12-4 CASSLERNTEAFF
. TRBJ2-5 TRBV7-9 CASSSREQETQYF
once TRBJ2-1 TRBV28 CASNVQGFEQFF